The entry below describes one T cell receptor (beta chain). Its antigen remains unidentified. This entry belongs to a study of shared clonotypes between healthy human individuals. Findings and caveats of the study: Larger estimated richness was generally seen in naive subsets than in memory subsets.

The CDR3 spans 15 residues. CDR1 is SGDLS and CDR2 is YYNGEE in the germline V gene. The V end lost 4 bases, the J end lost 8 bases, and 19 bases lay between the germline ends. Researchers partitioned CD4+ cells into CD45RA+ naive and CD45RA-negative memory subsets. A deep-level run was used for the assay. This table comes from immunoSEQ multiplex PCR, and its TCRdb copy is limited to in-frame clones, with some not included. The repertoire holds over 950,000 clones, with approximately 80% as singletons. The TCR comes from a man younger than 30 in good health. Some clones in this sample may be carry-over from other donors' samples. Material for sequencing was memory CD4+ T cells from PBMCs. Subset in this sample: CD45RA-negative fraction. J is TRBJ2-1 and V is TRBV9, with D perhaps matching TRBD2 (8 bases). CDR3 sequence (DNA): TGTGCCAGCAGCTCAAGACCGGGAGGGGGCGATGAGCAGTTCTTC. It translates to CASSSRPGGGDEQFF.